These 29 T cell receptor beta chains came from one sample sequenced in a study of blood T cell repertoires in COVID-19. Profiling relied on immunoSEQ multiplex PCR, and the TCRdb table lists in-frame clones only, not all of them. Among approximately 170,000 clones listed, roughly 85% were seen once. The sample was PBMCs or T cells enriched from blood (not recorded which). The receptors originated from a woman aged 18-35 years who had recovered from COVID-19.

The chain combines TRBV19 with TRBJ1-2; 9 bases line up with TRBD1. Germline V gene data show CDR1 as LNHDA and CDR2 as SQIVND (reference sequence). Unmatched junction bases numbered 11, after V lost 10 bases and J lost 5 bases. CDR3 size: 14 residues. CDR3 sequence (DNA): TGTGCCACCAGAGCGGACAGGGGCGCTTATGGCTACACCTTC. Translating it yields CATRADRGAYGYTF.

This chain uses TRBV7-2 with TRBJ1-6, with 9 bases identical to TRBD1. The CDR3 loop spans 14 amino acids. Looked up from germline, CDR1 is SGHTA and CDR2 is FQGNSA. The V segment lost 5 bases and the J segment 8 bases; nucleotides outside the gene matches: 4. The CDR3 DNA reads as TGTGCCAGCAGCCCCTGGACAGGGGATTCACCCCTCCACTTT. Amino acids: CASSPWTGDSPLHF.

This clone turned up a few times. The chain employs TRBV5-6 and TRBJ2-4, with TRBD1 matching over 8 bases. The length of the CDR3 is 16 residues. V was pared by 0 bases and J by 3 bases, with 5 bases of the junction left unmatched. The germline V gene has CDR1 SGHDT and CDR2 YYEEEE. The CDR3 DNA reads TGTGCCAGCAGCTTGGACAGGGGGTGGGACAAAAACATTCAGTACTTC. It codes for CASSLDRGWDKNIQYF.

CDR3 residues: CASKRENAYEQYF. CDR3 nucleotides: TGTGCCAGCAAGCGGGAAAACGCCTACGAGCAGTACTTC. The chain uses TRBV27 and TRBJ2-7; the match to TRBD2 covers 7 bases. J gave up 2 bases and V 7 bases, and 5 bases lay outside the gene matches. Germline CDR1 reads MNHEY; CDR2 reads SMNVEV (reference sequence). The CDR3 is made up of 13 amino acids.

The chain joins TRBV9 to TRBJ1-4; 10 positions match TRBD1. The CDR3 extends over 15 amino acids. Germline lookup yields CDR1 SGDLS and CDR2 YYNGEE. With 0 bases clipped from V and 5 bases from J, the junction kept 1 base outside the gene matches. The CDR3 nucleotides read TGTGCCAGCAGCGTAGGGACAGGGGGGAATGAAAAACTGTTTTTT. Translated, it gives CASSVGTGGNEKLFF.

J is TRBJ1-2 and V is TRBV28, with D possibly being TRBD1 (5 bases). V was pared by 7 bases and J by 4 bases, with 13 bases between. CDR3 length: 13 amino acids. Per germline, CDR1 MDHEN and CDR2 SYDVKM. The CDR3 sequence: CASTLGEGYGYTF. For the CDR3, the DNA is TGTGCCAGCACCCTGGGGGAGGGCTATGGCTACACCTTC.

The V gene is TRBV10-3, the J gene TRBJ1-1; TRBD1 is a possible D gene (6 bases). With 2 bases removed from V and 4 bases from J, the gap between germline ends came to 11 bases. The germline V gene encodes CDR1 ENHRY and CDR2 SYGVKD. The CDR3 spans 14 residues. CDR3 sequence: CAISEARGATEAFF. Written as DNA, the CDR3 is TGTGCCATCAGTGAGGCGCGGGGGGCCACTGAAGCTTTCTTT.

CDR3 DNA sequence: TGTGCCAGCAGTGAAGATTTGGAGACTAATTCACCCCTCCACTTT. It is translated as CASSEDLETNSPLHF. The genes are TRBV6-1 and TRBJ1-6; D is undetermined. V shed 1 base and J shed 6 bases, with 10 bases lying between them. Germline V CDR1 and CDR2: MNHNS, SASEGT. The CDR3 covers 15 residues.

V is TRBV25-1 and J is TRBJ2-2; D remains unclear. Germline assignment: CDR1 MGHDK and CDR2 SYGVNS. V was pared by 5 bases and J by 3 bases, with 7 bases between. The CDR3 is 13 residues long. The CDR3 reads CASSYSDTGELFF. CDR3 nucleotides: TGTGCCAGCAGTTATTCGGACACCGGGGAGCTGTTTTTT.

This CDR3 reads CASSDGREDYNEQFF. CDR3 in DNA: TGTGCCAGCAGTGACGGCAGGGAGGACTACAATGAGCAGTTCTTC. The chain combines TRBV6-1 with TRBJ2-1, with D perhaps matching TRBD2 (6 bases). Per germline, CDR1 MNHNS and CDR2 SASEGT. There are 15 residues in the CDR3. Trimming removed 3 bases at V and 3 bases at J, with 12 bases between.

Comment on this clone: The junction shows a germline mismatch at one end, possibly a read error. The chain's CDR3 is CVSSLDLTLEAFF. CDR3 sequence (DNA): TGTGTCAGCAGTTTAGACCTGACTCTCGAAGCTTTCTTT. The chain joins TRBV12-3 or TRBV12-4 to TRBJ1-1, with D unresolved. The CDR3 length is 13 residues.

The chain uses TRBV5-1 and TRBJ2-5, with D perhaps TRBD2 (6 bases). Looked up from germline, CDR1 is SGHRS and CDR2 is YFSETQ. This CDR3 region has 13 residues. The V end was cut by 7 bases, the J end by 4 bases, with 14 bases between. In DNA, the CDR3 is TGCGCCAGCGGATCCCTCGGGGGAGAGACCCAGTACTTC. Translation gives CASGSLGGETQYF.

V is TRBV2 and J is TRBJ2-6; tentatively, D is TRBD1 (6 bases). CDR3 length: 15 amino acids. V gave up 7 bases and J gave up 2 bases, with 12 bases separating them. CDR1 and CDR2 (germline): SNHLY, FYNNEI. CDR3 region: CASIRDRTGANVLTF. CDR3 DNA: TGTGCCAGCATTCGAGACAGGACTGGGGCCAACGTCCTGACTTTC.

This chain links TRBV5-1 with TRBJ2-2; tentatively, D is TRBD2 (5 bases). Trimming shortened V by 6 bases and J by 5 bases, and 17 bases separated the two germline ends. The CDR3 runs 15 residues. Germline V gene sequence: CDR1 SGHRS, CDR2 YFSETQ. In DNA form, the CDR3 reads TGCGCCAGCACAGTCCAGAGGGTTGGGACCGGGGAGCTGTTTTTT. This encodes CASTVQRVGTGELFF.

This clone is a singleton in its sample. The DNA of the CDR3 is TGTGCCAGCACCCTAGGGCAGGGGGATGGCTACACCTTC. Residues: CASTLGQGDGYTF. V gene TRBV28 combines with J gene TRBJ1-2; 7 positions match TRBD1. Germline assignment: CDR1 MDHEN and CDR2 SYDVKM. The V gene end was trimmed by 7 bases and the J gene end by 6 bases; junction bases not matched to a gene: 8. There are 13 residues in the CDR3.

This sequence joins TRBV11-2 and TRBJ2-7; 9 bases are a match to TRBD1. J lost 4 bases, V lost 5 bases, and 12 bases had no gene match. Germline CDR1 and CDR2: SGHAT and FQNNGV. CDR3 length: 16 residues. CDR3 region: CASSPLKGQGGYEQYF. The CDR3 DNA reads as TGTGCCAGCAGCCCACTTAAGGGACAGGGTGGGTACGAGCAGTACTTC.

This chain connects TRBV2 to TRBJ2-3; TRBD1 is a possible D gene (5 bases). The V end was cut by 3 bases, the J end by 2 bases, with 12 bases between. The CDR3 has 15 residues. Germline loops: CDR1 SNHLY, CDR2 FYNNEI. CDR3 protein: CASSDRGVDTDTQYF. The CDR3, as DNA: TGTGCCAGCAGTGATAGGGGCGTGGACACAGATACGCAGTATTTT.

The J gene is TRBJ1-5, the V gene TRBV12-3 or TRBV12-4, with D possibly TRBD1 on 5 matching bases. The CDR3 sequence is 13 residues long. Trimming shortened V by 3 bases and J by 9 bases, and 12 bases separated the two germline ends. The CDR3 loop is CASSLTADTPQHF. The DNA for the CDR3 is TGTGCCAGCAGTTTGACAGCAGATACGCCCCAGCATTTT.

This chain connects TRBV4-1 to TRBJ2-1; 9 nucleotides align to TRBD1. V shed 1 base, J shed 4 bases, and the junction held 2 bases outside the gene matches. CDR3 length equals 15 residues. Germline CDR1 is MGHRA and CDR2 is YSYEKL. CDR3 sequence (DNA): TGCGCCAGCAGCCAAGGGACAGGGGTATACAATGAGCAGTTCTTC. Protein product: CASSQGTGVYNEQFF.

The chain has TRBV11-3 and TRBJ2-1; 8 bases are shared with TRBD1. CDR3 length: 14 residues. Germline lookup yields CDR1 SGHNT and CDR2 YENEEA. Trimming removed 3 bases from V and 8 bases from J; junction bases left unmatched: 6. The CDR3 reads CASSLAGGLDEQFF. The CDR3, as DNA: TGTGCCAGCAGCTTGGCAGGGGGCCTCGATGAGCAGTTCTTC.

The gene calls are TRBV9 and TRBJ2-1, with 10 bases matching TRBD1. CDR1 is SGDLS and CDR2 is YYNGEE in the germline V gene. The CDR3 has 15 amino acids. With V trimmed by 2 bases and J by 7 bases, 6 bases remained unmatched. CDR3 DNA sequence: TGTGCCAGCAGCGTGGCGGAGGGACAGGGGAATGAGCAGTTCTTC. This sequence encodes CASSVAEGQGNEQFF.

This chain connects TRBV24-1 to TRBJ2-3; the match to TRBD2 covers 10 bases. With 7 bases clipped from V and 1 base from J, the junction kept 10 bases outside the gene matches. The CDR3 sequence is 17 residues long. Per germline, CDR1 KGHDR and CDR2 SFDVKD. CDR3 residues: CATRKGLAGAGTDTQYF. CDR3 in DNA: TGTGCCACCAGGAAAGGGCTAGCGGGGGCCGGCACAGATACGCAGTATTTT.

The J gene is TRBJ1-5, the V gene TRBV6-6, with D possibly matching TRBD1 (5 bases). The CDR3 loop spans 13 amino acids. Germline loops: CDR1 MNHNY, CDR2 SVGAGI (reference sequence). The V end lost 11 bases, the J end lost 6 bases, and 17 bases lay between the germline ends. The CDR3 nucleotides read TGTGCCGCTTCCGGGGGGGTAACTCAGCCCCAGCATTTT. Its translation: CAASGGVTQPQHF.

The chain has TRBV7-2 and TRBJ2-5; maybe TRBD1 (7 bases). CDR3 size: 16 residues. CDR1 and CDR2 from the germline V gene are SGHTA and FQGNSA. V gave up 1 base and J gave up 4 bases, with 16 bases separating them. In DNA, the CDR3 is TGTGCCAGCAGCTTAGGTTGGAGGGACAGAGGAGAGACCCAGTACTTC. Amino acid sequence: CASSLGWRDRGETQYF.

The CDR3 spells CSVGGPGNTEAFF. The DNA for the CDR3 is TGCAGCGTTGGGGGGCCGGGGAACACTGAAGCTTTCTTT. The chain is built from TRBV29-1 and TRBJ1-1; the D gene is possibly TRBD1 (6 bases). This CDR3 has 13 amino acids. V lost 4 bases and J lost 1, with 10 bases in between. From germline, CDR1 is SQVTM and CDR2 ANQGSEA.

In its sample, this clone was seen once. V is TRBV27 and J is TRBJ2-7; a possible D gene is TRBD2 (5 bases). Germline loops: CDR1 MNHEY, CDR2 SMNVEV (reference sequence). V lost 8 bases and J lost 1, with 12 bases in between. This CDR3 comprises 13 residues. DNA for the CDR3: TGTGCCAGCGGGCCGGGATCATCCTACGAGCAGTACTTC. Protein product: CASGPGSSYEQYF.

CDR3 sequence: CARRVRDRGLPSGNQPQHF. Written as DNA, the CDR3 is TGTGCCAGAAGAGTACGGGACAGGGGGCTCCCCAGCGGCAATCAGCCCCAGCATTTT. The chain recombines TRBV5-3 with TRBJ1-5, with 12 bases matching TRBD1. TRBV5-3 is an ORF; its function is uncertain. The CDR3 covers 19 residues. J gave up 2 bases and V 5 bases, and 14 bases lay outside the gene matches.

In its sample, this clone was seen a few times. The CDR3 loop reads CASSSGQDYSNQPQHF. CDR3 coding DNA: TGTGCCAGCAGTTCTGGACAGGACTATAGCAATCAGCCCCAGCATTTT. The chain uses TRBV6-5 and TRBJ1-5; 7 nucleotides agree with TRBD1. This CDR3 spans 16 amino acids. V was pared by 4 bases and J by 0 bases, with 6 bases of the junction left unmatched. The germline CDR1 and CDR2 sequences are MNHEY and SVGAGI.

The V and J genes are TRBV3-1 (or the pseudogene TRBV3-2) and TRBJ2-7; tentative D call: TRBD1 (6 bases). The CDR3 sequence is 14 residues long. V was pared by 3 bases and J by 8 bases, with 17 bases between. The germline CDR1 and CDR2 sequences are LGHDT and YNNKEL (reference sequence). The CDR3 sequence is CASSQGPLQGQQYF. CDR3 DNA: TGTGCCAGCAGCCAGGGACCATTACAGGGCCAGCAGTACTTC.